These 14 T cell receptor beta chains came from one sample sequenced in a study of blood T cell repertoires in COVID-19. Produced via immunoSEQ multiplex PCR; TCRdb's table is partial and in-frame only. The repertoire holds several thousand clones, with 90% to 95% as singletons. Sequenced: peripheral blood. These receptors were taken from a human donor in a cohort sampled during active COVID-19.

This chain connects TRBV5-1 to TRBJ2-3, with 8 bases identical to TRBD2. From germline, CDR1 is SGHRS and CDR2 YFSETQ. J gave up 0 bases and V 3 bases, and 6 bases lay outside the gene matches. This CDR3 spans 16 amino acids. The CDR3 region has the DNA TGCGCCAGCAGCTCCGGGGGGGACATGAGCACAGATACGCAGTATTTT. Its protein product is CASSSGGDMSTDTQYF.

J is TRBJ2-3 and V is TRBV5-1, with D tentatively TRBD2 (6 bases). This CDR3 has 15 amino acids. V was pared by 4 bases and J by 2 bases, with 14 bases between. Looked up from germline, CDR1 is SGHRS and CDR2 is YFSETQ. CDR3 loop: CASSPRDSITDTQYF. DNA for the CDR3: TGCGCCAGCAGCCCCCGGGACTCGATCACAGATACGCAGTATTTT. Looking up the rest from reference TRBV5-1 and TRBJ2-3 gives the full variable domain: KAGVTQTPRYLIKTRGQQVTLSCSPISGHRSVSWYQQTPGQGLQFLFEYFSETQRNKGNFPGRFSGRQFSNSRSEMNVSTLELGDSALYLCASSPRDSITDTQYFGPGTRLTVL.

V is TRBV10-3 and J is TRBJ1-1, with D possibly being TRBD1 (6 bases). The CDR3 runs to 16 residues. V was pared by 5 bases and J by 6 bases, with 22 bases between. The germline gives CDR1 ENHRY, CDR2 SYGVKD. DNA for the CDR3: TGTGCCATCAGTATTACAGGGCCCGGAGATGGGTCTGAAGCTTTCTTT. Amino acids: CAISITGPGDGSEAFF.

V is TRBV7-6 and J is TRBJ1-3; the match to TRBD1 covers 10 bases. The CDR3 is 16 residues long. Trimming cost V 5 bases and J 4 bases; bases outside gene matches: 8. Germline CDR1 SGHVS, CDR2 FNYEAQ. In nucleotides, the CDR3 is TGTGCCAGCAGCATACGACAGGGGGCATACGGAAACACCATATATTTT. Amino acid sequence: CASSIRQGAYGNTIYF.

This clone was detected only once. The chain employs TRBV6-5 and TRBJ2-1, with 9 bases matching TRBD1. V lost 4 bases and J lost 5; bases outside the gene matches: 6. Looked up from germline, CDR1 is MNHEY and CDR2 is SVGAGI. This CDR3 spans 15 amino acids. The CDR3 DNA reads as TGTGCCAGCAGTTCCCTCGGGACAGGGAACAATGAGCAGTTCTTC. Its translation: CASSSLGTGNNEQFF.

V and J are TRBV3-1 (or the pseudogene TRBV3-2) and TRBJ2-7; 9 bases line up with TRBD2. V gave up 6 bases and J gave up 2 bases; unmatched junction bases: 14. Looked up from germline, CDR1 is LGHDT and CDR2 is YNNKEL (reference sequence). This CDR3 has 17 residues. The DNA for the CDR3 is TGTGCCAGCAGTCCCCAGCTGGGGGGCGGGAGGGCCTACGAGCAGTACTTC. It yields the protein CASSPQLGGGRAYEQYF.

As concerns this clone: Other DNA sequences within the sample encode an identical CDR3. The chain recombines TRBV24-1 with TRBJ1-5; 7 nucleotides align to TRBD1. V dropped 6 bases and J dropped 2; count of bases not matched to a gene: 9. This CDR3 comprises 16 residues. Germline V gene data show CDR1 as KGHDR and CDR2 as SFDVKD. For the CDR3, the DNA is TGTGCCACCAGTCCCCGAACAGGGGCTGGCAATCAGCCCCAGCATTTT. It is translated as CATSPRTGAGNQPQHF.

The chain is built from TRBV7-9 and TRBJ2-7, with a possible D match to TRBD2 (5 bases). The CDR3 extends over 15 amino acids. Trimming took 1 base from V and 4 from J, leaving 14 bases between them. From germline, CDR1 is SEHNR and CDR2 FQNEAQ (reference sequence). In DNA, the CDR3 is TGTGCCAGCAGCTTAGAGGCGGGCAGGAGATACGAGCAGTACTTC. As protein: CASSLEAGRRYEQYF. Using reference TRBV7-9 and TRBJ2-7 for the parts outside the CDR3, the full variable domain is DTGVSQNPRHKITKRGQNVTFRCDPISEHNRLYWYRQTLGQGPEFLTYFQNEAQLEKSRLLSDRFSAERPKGSFSTLEIQRTEQGDSAMYLCASSLEAGRRYEQYFGPGTRLTVT.

This chain links TRBV6-2 or TRBV6-3 with TRBJ2-1; D is uncertain. This CDR3 is built from 13 residues. V lost 4 bases and J lost 8, with 12 bases in between. CDR1 is MNHEY and CDR2 is SVGEGT in the germline V gene. The CDR3 nucleotides are TGTGCCAGCAGTTCCCCCTCCCTCGATGAGCAGTTCTTC. Protein sequence: CASSSPSLDEQFF.

The rearrangement joins TRBV7-2 to TRBJ2-7, with TRBD1 identical over 8 bases. CDR1 and CDR2 from the germline V gene are SGHTA and FQGNSA. This CDR3 contains 16 residues. V was pared by 3 bases and J by 5 bases, with 12 bases of the junction left unmatched. CDR3 protein: CASSLTFGQGVHEQYF. The CDR3 bases are TGTGCCAGCAGCTTGACATTCGGACAGGGTGTCCACGAGCAGTACTTC.

The chain has TRBV18 and TRBJ2-2; perhaps TRBD2 as D (6 bases). Trimming stripped 3 bases from V and 4 bases from J, with 18 bases between. Looked up from germline, CDR1 is KGHSH and CDR2 is LQKENI. The CDR3 is made up of 17 amino acids. In nucleotides, the CDR3 is TGTGCCAGCTCACCGATGCTCGGGAGAGGATTCACCGGGGAGCTGTTTTTT. Protein: CASSPMLGRGFTGELFF.

V usage is TRBV13 and J usage is TRBJ1-2; TRBD1 might be the D (6 bases). V was clipped by 6 bases and J by 2 bases, with 16 bases between them. The CDR3 loop spans 15 amino acids. The germline V gene has CDR1 PRHDT and CDR2 FYEKMQ (reference sequence). The CDR3 DNA reads as TGTGCCAGCAGGATGGCAGGGGACACAAACTATGGCTACACCTTC. Translating it yields CASRMAGDTNYGYTF.

This clone has more than one count but fewer than ten. The CDR3 spells CASSSLAATNQPQHF. The CDR3 bases are TGTGCCAGCAGCTCCTTGGCGGCTACAAATCAGCCCCAGCATTTT. The gene calls are TRBV11-2 and TRBJ1-5; no reliable D call. CDR3 size: 15 residues. The germline CDR1 and CDR2 sequences are SGHAT and FQNNGV. The V end was cut by 4 bases, the J end by 4 bases, with 14 bases between.

The chain recombines TRBV15 with TRBJ2-1, with TRBD2 matching over 10 bases. The ends lost 8 bases at V and 4 bases at J; junction bases unmatched: 2. The V gene's germline CDR1 is LNHNV and CDR2 YYDKDF (reference sequence). The CDR3 totals 13 residues. The CDR3 DNA reads TGTGCCACCGGACTAGCGGCTTACAATGAGCAGTTCTTC. This encodes CATGLAAYNEQFF.